This TCR beta chain was sequenced for a study of neurological immune-mediated disorders. Findings of the study overall: No link was found between any clinical or MRI feature and the multiple sclerosis repertoire cluster. It was HTLV-1-associated myelopathy that showed the most TCR clonal expansion, while multiple sclerosis showed the least, falling below healthy controls.

Germline V CDR1 and CDR2: MNHEY, SVGAGI. The J segment lost 2 bases and the V segment lost 4 bases, leaving 13 bases of the junction unmatched. The CDR3 contains 18 residues. Unsorted libraries used 2 million PBMCs kept at -80 degrees C. 5'RACE employing 10-nucleotide random UMIs yielded the cDNA. MiXCR, applied by TCRdb to the 5' RACE reads, yields one record per CDR3 protein. The sample consists of some 41,000 distinct CDR3 sequences, roughly 2.5% of them appearing once. This clonotype was recorded many times. The antigen is undetermined. This chain links TRBV6-5 with TRBJ2-2, with TRBD2 matching 7 bases. This clonotype was obtained from a man in his thirties or forties with multiple sclerosis. Sequencing was performed on PBMCs. The CDR3 loop is CASSFAPWDYANTGELFF. In DNA, the CDR3 is TGTGCCAGCAGTTTCGCCCCGTGGGACTACGCAAACACCGGGGAGCTGTTTTTT.